The next 32 T cell receptor beta chains were all read from a single sample in a study of blood T cells in healthy people across ages. Alongside a J-beta primer mix, a sample-barcoded 5' primer served in a second PCR lasting roughly 7 to 11 cycles. One entry per CDR3 protein results from TCRdb running MiXCR on the 5' RACE reads. The data show about 1.8 million distinct CDR3 sequences, with about 49% seen just once and approximately 2.1% held by the top ten. Sequenced material: blood. The receptors here all came from a woman in her 40s in good health.

This chain links TRBV18 with TRBJ2-3; 7 nucleotides line up with TRBD1. This CDR3 region has 14 residues. Per germline, CDR1 KGHSH and CDR2 LQKENI. V shed 1 base and J 6 bases; nucleotides not matched to a gene: 4. For the CDR3, the DNA is TGTGCCAGCTCACCACAGGGGGCAAGGGATACGCAGTATTTT. Translating gives CASSPQGARDTQYF.

The chain carries TRBV28 and TRBJ1-3; 10 bases agree with TRBD1. The CDR3 has 14 residues. J was trimmed by 0 bases and V by 11 bases; bases with no gene match: 4. Germline V gene data show CDR1 as MDHEN and CDR2 as SYDVKM. CDR3: CAGRTGGSGNTIYF. The CDR3 DNA reads TGTGCCGGTAGGACAGGGGGCTCTGGAAACACCATATATTTT.

The rearrangement joins TRBV5-1 to TRBJ1-2, with 7 nucleotides matching TRBD1. The CDR3 covers 15 residues. Germline-derived CDR1 and CDR2 are SGHRS and YFSETQ. V was clipped by 4 bases and J by 6 bases; unmatched bases: 12. The CDR3 is CASSHLTGHGNGYTF. The CDR3 DNA sequence: TGCGCCAGCAGCCATCTGACAGGGCATGGGAATGGCTACACCTTC.

The rearrangement joins TRBV6-2 or TRBV6-3 to TRBJ2-1, with D possibly matching TRBD2 (5 bases). The V gene's germline CDR1 is MNHEY and CDR2 SVGEGT. The ends were cut back, 6 bases at V and 0 bases at J, with 12 bases in the middle. This CDR3 comprises 15 residues. This CDR3 reads CASRATRISYNEQFF. CDR3 nucleotide sequence: TGTGCCAGCAGGGCCACTAGAATCTCCTACAATGAGCAGTTCTTC.

This clonotype has a count of ten or more. This chain uses TRBV7-2 with TRBJ2-5; maybe TRBD1 (5 bases). The CDR3 totals 13 residues. Germline-derived CDR1 and CDR2 are SGHTA and FQGNSA. Trimming stripped 0 bases from V and 4 bases from J, with 6 bases between. The CDR3 reads CASSLARVETQYF. As DNA, the CDR3 is TGTGCCAGCAGCTTAGCCAGGGTAGAGACCCAGTACTTC.

J is TRBJ1-2 and V is TRBV6-5, with D perhaps matching TRBD1 (6 bases). Germline-derived CDR1 and CDR2 are MNHEY and SVGAGI. Deletions cut 0 bases from V and 4 bases from J, with 24 bases between. The CDR3 is 19 residues long. The CDR3 nucleotides are TGTGCCAGCAGTTACTCGATGATCGTTAAGACAGGAGGTTCCTATGGCTACACCTTC. This encodes CASSYSMIVKTGGSYGYTF.

The chain uses TRBV20-1 and TRBJ2-5; weak D call: TRBD1 (6 bases). Between the trimmed V and J ends, which lost 0 bases and 5 bases, there was a span of 22 bases. There are 17 residues in the CDR3. Germline CDR1 DFQATT, CDR2 SNEGSKA (reference sequence). The CDR3 here is CSARDWRTEGYAETQYF. CDR3 DNA sequence: TGCAGTGCTAGAGATTGGAGGACAGAGGGGTACGCGGAGACCCAGTACTTC.

The V call is TRBV5-1, the J call TRBJ2-3, with D maybe TRBD1 (5 bases). CDR3 length: 15 amino acids. Trimming left V 0 bases short and J 6 bases short, with 14 bases between. Per germline, CDR1 SGHRS and CDR2 YFSETQ. The DNA for the CDR3 is TGCGCCAGCAGCTTGGTTCCAGGGTCGGTGGATACGCAGTATTTT. Protein product: CASSLVPGSVDTQYF.

A remark on this clonotype: This may stem from a read error, because a much larger clone lies one nucleotide away. The V gene is TRBV3-1, the J gene TRBJ2-7, with TRBD1 identical over 7 bases. CDR3 size: 14 residues. The V gene's germline CDR1 is LGHDT and CDR2 YNNKEL (reference sequence). V lost 4 bases to trimming and J lost 3 bases; unmatched junction nucleotides: 6. CDR3 protein: CASSRATGNYEQYF. The CDR3 coding sequence is TGTGCCAGCAGCCGAGCGACAGGGAACTACGAGCAGTACTTC.

The CDR3 DNA reads as TGCGCCAGCAGCTGGGGACTAGCGGGGGGTCACCAAGAGACCCAGTACTTC. Protein product: CASSWGLAGGHQETQYF. The chain carries TRBV5-1 and TRBJ2-5; 15 positions match TRBD2. The CDR3 has 17 residues. V was clipped by 3 bases and J by 0 bases; unmatched bases: 3. The germline gives CDR1 SGHRS, CDR2 YFSETQ.

In DNA form, the CDR3 reads TGCGCCAGCAGCCTGGGACTAGCGGGGGCCGACGGTACAGATACGCAGTATTTT. This sequence encodes CASSLGLAGADGTDTQYF. The chain is built from TRBV5-1 and TRBJ2-3, with 14 positions matching TRBD2. This CDR3 comprises 18 residues. V was pared by 4 bases and J by 3 bases, with 10 bases of the junction left unmatched. CDR1 and CDR2 from the germline V gene are SGHRS and YFSETQ.

The chain joins TRBV5-1 to TRBJ2-1; 8 bases fit TRBD2. The CDR3 runs to 16 residues. Losses at the gene ends were 1 base for V and 9 bases for J; bases not matched to a gene: 12. Germline lookup yields CDR1 SGHRS and CDR2 YFSETQ. CDR3 protein: CASSLTSGGPVSEQFF. The CDR3 region has the DNA TGCGCCAGCAGCTTGACCTCGGGGGGGCCGGTCAGTGAGCAGTTCTTC. Supplemented by reference TRBV5-1 and TRBJ2-1, the full variable domain reads KAGVTQTPRYLIKTRGQQVTLSCSPISGHRSVSWYQQTPGQGLQFLFEYFSETQRNKGNFPGRFSGRQFSNSRSEMNVSTLELGDSALYLCASSLTSGGPVSEQFFGPGTRLTVL.

The chain recombines TRBV27 with TRBJ2-3, with 7 bases that match TRBD2. J lost 3 bases, V lost 4 bases, and 10 bases had no gene match. Germline V gene sequence: CDR1 MNHEY, CDR2 SMNVEV (reference sequence). This CDR3 has 16 residues. Here the CDR3 reads CASSSGSARGTDTQYF. CDR3 nucleotides: TGTGCCAGCAGTTCGGGTTCGGCGCGGGGGACAGATACGCAGTATTTT.

This rearrangement joins TRBV12-3 or TRBV12-4 to TRBJ1-1; 7 nucleotides line up with TRBD1. Trimming cost V 5 bases and J 5 bases; bases outside gene matches: 14. The CDR3 consists of 16 residues. The chain's CDR3 is CASSVPGTVEGTEAFF. The CDR3 bases are TGTGCCAGCAGTGTCCCCGGGACAGTTGAAGGGACTGAAGCTTTCTTT.

The chain combines TRBV2 with TRBJ2-5; 8 nucleotides align to TRBD1. The germline V gene encodes CDR1 SNHLY and CDR2 FYNNEI. The V and J ends lost 6 bases and 4 bases, in that order; junction bases with no gene match: 4. The CDR3 sequence is 13 residues long. CDR3 loop: CASRGQAVETQYF. The CDR3 DNA reads as TGTGCCAGCAGGGGACAGGCTGTAGAGACCCAGTACTTC.

This chain joins TRBV21-1 and TRBJ2-4; the table gives TRBD2 as D, unverified against the DNA. The J call may not be correct, given that the DNA end is closer to TRBJ2-7. TRBV21-1 is noted as a pseudogene. This CDR3 spans 18 amino acids. The CDR3 sequence: CASSDEYSSGGVAYEQYF. For the CDR3, the DNA is TGTGCCAGCAGCGACGAATACTCTAGCGGGGGTGTCGCCTACGAGCAGTACTTC.

This chain uses TRBV7-9 with TRBJ2-6; D is ambiguous. The CDR3 length is 16 residues. Trimming left V 5 bases short and J 0 bases short, with 11 bases between. The germline gives CDR1 SEHNR, CDR2 FQNEAQ (reference sequence). The CDR3 region has the DNA TGTGCCAGCAGCGAAACGATGGGCTCTGGGGCCAACGTCCTGACTTTC. Translation gives CASSETMGSGANVLTF. The full variable domain, with the rest looked up from reference TRBV7-9 and TRBJ2-6, is DTGVSQNPRHKITKRGQNVTFRCDPISEHNRLYWYRQTLGQGPEFLTYFQNEAQLEKSRLLSDRFSAERPKGSFSTLEIQRTEQGDSAMYLCASSETMGSGANVLTFGAGSRLTVL.

This clonotype came up once. The gene calls are TRBV6-5 and TRBJ2-2, with D possibly being TRBD1 (5 bases). Germline loops: CDR1 MNHEY, CDR2 SVGAGI. This CDR3 is 14 amino acids long. With 6 bases removed from V and 2 bases from J, the gap between germline ends came to 10 bases. CDR3 bases: TGTGCCAGCAGAAATGACAGAAACACCGGGGAGCTGTTTTTT. Encoded protein: CASRNDRNTGELFF.

Only a few counts were recorded for this clonotype. V gene TRBV4-2 combines with J gene TRBJ2-1, with D unclear. CDR1 LGHNA and CDR2 YNFKEQ come from the germline V gene. The CDR3 sequence is 13 residues long. V was shortened by 1 base and J by 6 bases, with 7 bases between the two germline ends. CDR3 coding DNA: TGTGCCAGCAGCCAAGTCGTCTCCAATGAGCAGTTCTTC. Encoded protein: CASSQVVSNEQFF.

This clonotype was counted ten times or more. The V gene is TRBV29-1, the J gene TRBJ2-7; 8 bases fit TRBD1. The length of the CDR3 is 12 residues. The germline CDR1 and CDR2 sequences are SQVTM and ANQGSEA. With V trimmed by 5 bases and J by 3 bases, 3 bases remained unmatched. The CDR3 protein is CSVRQGIYEQYF. CDR3 DNA sequence: TGCAGCGTTAGACAGGGGATCTACGAGCAGTACTTC.

The rearrangement links TRBV7-2 to TRBJ2-5; the D gene is possibly TRBD2 (7 bases). The CDR3 has 17 residues. Germline assignment: CDR1 SGHTA and CDR2 FQGNSA. The V end lost 3 bases, the J end lost 11 bases, and 28 bases lay between the germline ends. This CDR3 is CASSLTAVGGTSLEQYF. The CDR3 coding sequence is TGTGCCAGCAGCTTGACCGCCGTCGGGGGGACATCTCTTGAGCAGTACTTC. The full variable domain, in which reference TRBV7-2 and TRBJ2-5 provide the parts outside the CDR3, is GAGVSQSPSNKVTEKGKDVELRCDPISGHTALYWYRQSLGQGLEFLIYFQGNSAPDKSGLPSDRFSAERTGGSVSTLTIQRTQQEDSAVYLCASSLTAVGGTSLEQYFGPGTRLLVL.

This rearrangement joins TRBV7-2 to TRBJ2-1; 8 bases line up with TRBD2. V gave up 5 bases and J gave up 13 bases; unmatched junction bases: 16. The CDR3 has 15 residues. Germline lookup yields CDR1 SGHTA and CDR2 FQGNSA. The CDR3 DNA reads as TGTGCCAGCAGCACGCCCGGGGGGGGTTTGGAGACCCAGTTCTTC. Protein: CASSTPGGGLETQFF. The variable domain in full, with the rest retrieved from reference TRBV7-2 and TRBJ2-1, is GAGVSQSPSNKVTEKGKDVELRCDPISGHTALYWYRQSLGQGLEFLIYFQGNSAPDKSGLPSDRFSAERTGGSVSTLTIQRTQQEDSAVYLCASSTPGGGLETQFFGPGTRLTVL.

V is TRBV11-2 and J is TRBJ2-1, with TRBD2 matching over 8 bases. Germline V lookup: CDR1 SGHAT, CDR2 FQNNGV. Trimming took 1 base from V and 5 from J; bases not matched to a gene: 4. This CDR3 contains 15 residues. CDR3 bases: TGTGCCAGCAGCTTAGCGGGGACTAGACACAATGAGCAGTTCTTC. It yields the protein CASSLAGTRHNEQFF. The full variable domain, rest sourced from reference TRBV11-2 and TRBJ2-1, is EAGVAQSPRYKIIEKRQSVAFWCNPISGHATLYWYQQILGQGPKLLIQFQNNGVVDDSQLPKDRFSAERLKGVDSTLKIQPAKLEDSAVYLCASSLAGTRHNEQFFGPGTRLTVL.

This clonotype was detected a few times. J is TRBJ2-3 and V is TRBV4-2; 9 bases are shared with TRBD2. The J segment lost 2 bases and the V segment lost 3 bases, leaving 12 bases of the junction unmatched. This CDR3 comprises 18 residues. The V gene's germline CDR1 is LGHNA and CDR2 YNFKEQ. CDR3 DNA: TGTGCCAGCAGCCATCAGAATAGCGGGGGATTTGACACAGATACGCAGTATTTT. Translation gives CASSHQNSGGFDTDTQYF.

J is TRBJ1-2 and V is TRBV6-1; D unresolved. This CDR3 spans 14 amino acids. Germline V gene sequence: CDR1 MNHNS, CDR2 SASEGT. With 2 bases removed from V and 4 bases from J, the gap between germline ends came to 11 bases. CDR3 in DNA: TGTGCCAGCAGTGAAACGGCTCGTCTCTATGGCTACACCTTC. Translating it yields CASSETARLYGYTF.

This chain uses TRBV10-3 with TRBJ1-2; 9 bases map to TRBD1. Germline assignment: CDR1 ENHRY and CDR2 SYGVKD. Trimming at V came to 5 bases and at J to 7 bases, leaving 5 bases not matched to a gene. The CDR3 runs 13 residues. The CDR3 DNA reads as TGTGCCATCAGTCGGGGACAGGGAGCTGGCTACACCTTC. This encodes CAISRGQGAGYTF.

The chain is built from TRBV11-2 and TRBJ1-1, with D tentatively TRBD1 (5 bases). The CDR3 has 13 amino acids. Germline assignment: CDR1 SGHAT and CDR2 FQNNGV. The V gene lost 3 bases and the J gene lost 4 bases, with 9 bases spanning the gap. This CDR3 is CASSLERGTEAFF. The CDR3 nucleotides are TGTGCCAGCAGCTTGGAGAGGGGCACTGAAGCTTTCTTT.

The rearrangement joins TRBV7-9 to TRBJ2-4; 11 bases agree with TRBD2. The J call may be incorrect, as the DNA end agrees better with TRBJ2-5. Germline V gene sequence: CDR1 SEHNR, CDR2 FQNEAQ (reference sequence). The CDR3 loop spans 15 amino acids. The CDR3 is CASSRGTSGGQTQYF. In DNA, the CDR3 is TGTGCCAGCAGCCGGGGAACTAGCGGGGGTCAGACCCAGTACTTC.

The rearrangement links TRBV7-2 to TRBJ2-3; D remains unclear. Germline V CDR1 and CDR2: SGHTA, FQGNSA. The CDR3 covers 14 residues. The ends were cut back, 4 bases at V and 3 bases at J, with 11 bases in the middle. In DNA form, the CDR3 reads TGTGCCAGCAGCTCGGGTTGGCCAACAGATACGCAGTATTTT. Its translation is CASSSGWPTDTQYF.

This clonotype appeared a single time. The germline gene is not matched at one end of the junction; a read error may be the cause. In nucleotides, the CDR3 is TGCGCCAGCAGATACGGGCCCCCCAGCTACGATGAGCAGTTCTTC. This gives the protein CASRYGPPSYDEQFF. The V and J genes are TRBV5-1 and TRBJ2-1; D call uncertain. Germline loops: CDR1 SGHRS, CDR2 YFSETQ. The CDR3 length is 15 residues.

The rearrangement uses TRBV2 and TRBJ2-5, with 7 bases that match TRBD1. The CDR3 has 12 residues. The J segment lost 5 bases and the V segment lost 7 bases, leaving 4 bases of the junction unmatched. Germline V gene data show CDR1 as SNHLY and CDR2 as FYNNEI. The CDR3 region has the DNA TGTGCCAGCAACAGGGGTGGGGAGACCCAGTACTTC. Its protein is CASNRGGETQYF.

Note on this clonotype: Germline and junction disagree at one end, which may indicate a read error. The chain joins TRBV4-3 to TRBJ2-1; 11 nucleotides match TRBD2. Germline CDR1 and CDR2: LGHNA and YSLEER. This CDR3 is 16 amino acids long. CDR3 coding DNA: TGCGCCAGCAGTCAAGAATTAGCGGGGGGGCAAAATGAGCAGTTCTTC. Translation: CASSQELAGGQNEQFF.